This TCR beta chain was found in a study of T cell changes during pregnancy in multiple sclerosis. V was shortened by 2 bases and J by 5 bases, with 19 bases between the two germline ends. Germline values: CDR1 MNHEY, CDR2 SMNVEV (reference sequence). This CDR3 has 16 amino acids. TCRdb's copy holds only in-frame clones and misses some; the assay was immunoSEQ multiplex PCR. This sample has about 40,000 clones, with over 75% found just once. The specimen was CD4+ T cells from peripheral blood mononuclear cells, collected in the third trimester of pregnancy. This chain joins TRBV27 and TRBJ2-7, with D tentatively TRBD1 (5 bases). The TCR comes from a female donor with multiple sclerosis, enrolled in a pregnancy study. CDR3 loop: CASSLDDSSYDHEQYF. CDR3 nucleotide sequence: TGTGCCAGCAGTTTAGATGACAGCTCCTACGACCACGAGCAGTACTTC.